The clone carrying this T cell receptor beta chain was seen a handful of times. The CDR3 has 16 residues. V gave up 0 bases and J gave up 2 bases; unmatched junction bases: 6. Germline lookup yields CDR1 SGHRS and CDR2 YFSETQ. The CDR3 regions of TCR beta were amplified from RNA transcripts. HTBI primers were the set used in a first-round RT-PCR of the TCR CDR3. A single record per CDR3 protein comes from TCRdb applying MiXCR to the multiplex PCR reads. The data show about 560,000 distinct CDR3 sequences, approximately 15% seen once. This record belongs to a study of T cells in Graves' hyperthyroidism and ophthalmopathy.

This clonotype was obtained from a woman younger than 30 with Graves' hyperthyroidism. V gene TRBV5-1 combines with J gene TRBJ2-5, with 8 bases that match TRBD2. The sample comprised blood. CDR3 sequence: CASSLEGTRVQETQYF. The CDR3 nucleotides are TGCGCCAGCAGCTTGGAAGGGACTAGAGTGCAAGAGACCCAGTACTTC.